This entry is about one T cell receptor (beta chain). Its antigen target is currently unknown. These data belong to a study of T cells expressing NK-cell markers (dated by TCRdb to about 2020). Regarding the study in general: TCR beta-chain repertoires were profiled in sorted CD3+CD56+NKG2C+, CD3+CD56+NKG2C- and CD3+CD56-NKG2C+ T-cell subsets from several donors. Sequencing of the libraries produced 2 x 150 bp reads on Illumina HiSeq 2000/2500, MiSeq or NextSeq. The study sequenced eight donors, all healthy volunteers chosen at random: three men and five women. Seven of the eight sequenced donors were HCMV-seropositive and one was HCMV-seronegative. Broader findings and caveats from the paper: Those dominant clonotypes were again the most abundant among CD3+CD56-NKG2C+ cells in a few donors, at roughly 25-60.1%. Whether the expanded NKG2C-expressing T cell clones were specific for HCMV antigens remained unclear. In 6 or 7 donors, the dominant CD3+CD56+NKG2C+ clonotypes ranked among the top 10 CD8+ clonotypes, making up about 1.0-7.5% of CD8+ T cells.

The sample was run on an Illumina HiSeq 2000. 5'RACE template switching, by which a universal primer site and unique molecular identifiers were added, was used to make TCR beta cDNA libraries. cDNA synthesis was primed from the TCR beta constant segment and was followed by two successive PCR amplification steps. The original pipeline was this. MIGEC was used to demultiplex reads and group reads by UMI, and MiTCR was used to assemble and quantify clonotypes. To exclude erroneous sequences, only TCR cDNA sequences supported by at least two reads were retained. The tcR package was used for downstream repertoire analysis, with clonotypes matched between fractions based on CDR3 nucleotide sequence plus V segment. Antigen specificity was annotated against VDJdb with VDJmatch, allowing one amino acid substitution in CDR3. TCRdb reprocessed the reads and lists each CDR3 protein sequence as a single entry, with no DNA. TCRdb, not the original authors, processed these V and J calls. This sample's listing comprises 350,000 to 500,000 distinct CDR3 sequences. More than 7% of the sample rests with the top ten.

From the germline V gene, CDR1 is SGHTA and CDR2 is FQGNSA. The CDR3 runs 14 amino acids, cysteine and phenylalanine included. DNA is not recorded here. To determine HCMV serostatus, a commercial ELISA kit was used to detect HCMV-specific IgG in serum. Peripheral blood mononuclear cells were isolated from blood by Ficoll density gradient centrifugation. Specimen: blood T cells: a sorted CD56 or NKG2C T cell subset, CD4+ or CD8+ T cells, or bulk PBMC T cells (not recorded which). The sequence was collected from a woman aged 18-70 years in good health. The V and J segments used are TRBV7-2 and TRBJ1-4. CDR3 protein: CASSFVTAGEKLFF.